This T cell receptor beta chain was sequenced during a study of T-cell reconstitution after alpha-beta-depleted transplantation in children listed by TCRdb under 2016. Background for the entire study: T-cell immune reconstitution after TCRalphabeta/CD19-depleted allogeneic hematopoietic cell transplantation in children was quantitatively tracked in the study by means of TCR repertoire profiling. Overall study outcomes, separate from this receptor: The high TCRbeta diversity at day 60 in some patients was ascribed to recipient T cells and intrathymic progenitors that had survived conditioning. Apparently early alphabetaT-cell count recovery about two months after transplant reportedly relied on only several hundred rapidly expanded clones derived from non-depleted graft cells. Hyperexpanded clone frequencies declined over subsequent months; after one year, T-cell counts and TCRbeta diversity were mostly attributed to newly produced T cells.

The library was made by PCR. TCRdb names Illumina HiSeq 2500 as the instrument used. To normalize quantification of the TCRbeta repertoire, the TCR libraries were built with molecular barcoding that relied on unique molecular identifiers. Through fastp at Q25 and MiXCR, TCRdb rebuilt clones from the public reads, retaining in-frame beta chains. A single entry per CDR3 protein holds the most common genes and DNA from its merged rows. The sample has fewer than 700,000 distinct CDR3 sequences on record, 10% to 15% of them singletons. Jointly, the top ten make up around 2.2% of the sample. According to the study, the label for this sample's treatment or condition signals: allogeneic hematopoietic cell transplantation with graft depleted of TCRalphabeta T cells and CD19 B cells. The children who served as transplant recipients had been given grafts of TCRalphabeta/CD19-depleted allogeneic hematopoietic cells.

About this clonotype itself: The antigen it recognizes is unknown. The input lacks base qualities; no much larger clone sits a single base away.

The CDR3 numbers 14 residues from cysteine through phenylalanine. Just the 42-base CDR3 DNA is kept, in frame starting at base 1. V and J lose 4 bases and 6 bases, and a span of 13 bases separates them. Reading the germline V gene gives CDR1 MNHEY and CDR2 SVGEGT. The sequences come from PBMCs, mostly from graft donor cells, collected 360 days after TCRalphabeta/CD19-depleted stem cell transplant. This sequence was found in a male patient younger than 18 who had a stem cell transplant for acute myeloid leukemia, so the T cells may come from the graft donor. Rearrangement joined TRBV6-2 or TRBV6-3 to TRBJ2-1; there is no confident call for the D gene. The DNA sequence follows: TGTGCCAGCAGTTCCCGTCCACTGGGCAATGAGCAGTTCTTC. Translation gives CASSSRPLGNEQFF.